A selection of T cell receptor beta chains follows, all from one sample in a study of Ad26.COV2.S vaccination and SARS-CoV-2 variants. The table came from immunoSEQ multiplex PCR; TCRdb's copy has only in-frame clones and leaves some out. Among some 350,000 clones listed, 90% to 95% were seen once. Here the sequenced sample was peripheral blood, taken after recovery from COVID-19. These receptors were obtained from a human donor who had recovered from COVID-19. Both conserved end residues are part of each CDR3. The order of the fields is V gene, clone size, D gene, J gene, CDR3 DNA, CDR3 protein. D genes are given only for firm matches. Rows may omit the clone size; those that give it use once, few, many or a size class.

TRBV6-2/TRBV6-3,-,TRBD1,TRBJ1-2,TGTGCCAGCAGCTCCTCGGACAGGGGGGATGGCTACACCTTC,CASSSSDRGDGYTF
TRBV6-5,-,-,TRBJ1-1,TGTGCCAGCAGTTACTTTAGGGGCAACACTGAAGCTTTCTTT,CASSYFRGNTEAFF
TRBV4-1,-,TRBD1,TRBJ1-4,TGCGCCAGCAGCCATACCACCAGTCAGGGGGGGACTAATGAAAAACTGTTTTTT,CASSHTTSQGGTNEKLFF
TRBV19,once,-,TRBJ1-1,TGTGCCAGTAGTATAGTTACAGGGCGGAACACTGAAGCTTTCTTT,CASSIVTGRNTEAFF
TRBV5-1,-,-,TRBJ2-6,TGCGCCAGCAGCTCTCATAGCTCTGGGGCCAACGTCCTGACTTTC,CASSSHSSGANVLTF
TRBV28,once,-,TRBJ1-5,TGTGCCAGCAGTTTGTCGGGGTCAAGGAACAATCAGCCCCAGCATTTT,CASSLSGSRNNQPQHF
TRBV9,-,-,TRBJ2-6,TGTGCCAGCAGCGCCGGTTCCTCTGGGGCCAACGTCCTGACTTTC,CASSAGSSGANVLTF
TRBV5-1,-,TRBD1,TRBJ1-4,TGCGCCAGCAGCTTGGGGACAGGGTTGCAAGAAAAACTGTTTTTT,CASSLGTGLQEKLFF
TRBV27,-,TRBD1,TRBJ2-6,TGTGCCAGCAGTGCGGACAGGGGAGACATCTCTGGGGCCAACGTCCTGACTTTC,CASSADRGDISGANVLTF
TRBV6-6,-,-,TRBJ1-5,TGTGCCAGCGGTAGGCCGGGGGGGAATCAGCCCCAGCATTTT,CASGRPGGNQPQHF
TRBV5-4,-,-,TRBJ1-5,TGTGCCAGCAGCCTGACCCCCGTTCAGCCCCAGCATTTT,CASSLTPVQPQHF
TRBV6-5,once,-,TRBJ2-5,TGTGCCAGCAGGAAAGAAGAGACCCAGTACTTC,CASRKEETQYF
TRBV6-2/TRBV6-3,-,TRBD1,TRBJ2-4,TGTGCCAGCAGCCGGGACAGCAAAAACATTCAGTACTTC,CASSRDSKNIQYF
TRBV19,-,-,TRBJ2-4,TGTGCCAGTAGTATAGGGCAGGGAAACATTCAGTACTTC,CASSIGQGNIQYF
TRBV27,-,TRBD1,TRBJ2-5,TGTGCCAGCAGTTGGACAGGGGCAGGGGAGACCCAGTACTTC,CASSWTGAGETQYF
TRBV7-8,-,TRBD1,TRBJ1-5,TGTGCCAGCAGCCAAATAGGGACAGGGTCGGAGGCCAGGCAGCCCCAGCATTTT,CASSQIGTGSEARQPQHF
TRBV11-3,-,-,TRBJ2-3,TGTGCCAGCAGCTTAGATGGCGGGGCCAGGGGCACAGATACGCAGTATTTT,CASSLDGGARGTDTQYF
TRBV4-3,-,-,TRBJ1-2,TGCGCCAGCAGCCCCGTGGGGGGGCATGGAGGCTACACCTTC,CASSPVGGHGGYTF
TRBV11-2,-,-,TRBJ1-5,TGTGCCAGCAGCTTGGGATTGGGGGGGGTCGGCAATCAGCCCCAGCATTTT,CASSLGLGGVGNQPQHF
TRBV6-5,-,-,TRBJ1-3,TGTGCCAGCAGTTACTCGTTAGACGGCCGTGGAAACACCATATATTTT,CASSYSLDGRGNTIYF
TRBV6-6,once,TRBD2,TRBJ2-1,TGTGCCAGCAGTTATAAGCGGGGGTACAATGAGCAGTTCTTC,CASSYKRGYNEQFF
TRBV24-1,-,-,TRBJ2-3,TGTGCCACCAGTGATTCAGTGGAGACAGATACGCAGTATTTT,CATSDSVETDTQYF
TRBV14,-,-,TRBJ1-1,TGTGCCAGCAGCCAAGATTGGCTAAAAGCTTTCTTT,CASSQDWLKAFF
TRBV15,-,TRBD1,TRBJ2-3,TGTGCCACCAGCGCCGGGACAGGGGGAACAGATACGCAGTATTTT,CATSAGTGGTDTQYF
TRBV3-1/TRBV3-2,-,TRBD1,TRBJ2-1,TGTGCCAGCAGCCAAGGGACAGGTTCCTACAATGAGCAGTTCTTC,CASSQGTGSYNEQFF
TRBV9,-,TRBD2,TRBJ2-1,TGTGCCAGCAGCGTAGGGGTAGCGGGGCCTTTTTACAATGAGCAGTTCTTC,CASSVGVAGPFYNEQFF
TRBV19,few,TRBD2,TRBJ2-3,TGTGCCAGTACGCGGGGGGCTAGCACAGATACGCAGTATTTT,CASTRGASTDTQYF
TRBV2,medium-sized,-,TRBJ1-6,TGTGCCAGCAAAGCCAGGGGAAGTCATAATTCACCCCTCCACTTT,CASKARGSHNSPLHF